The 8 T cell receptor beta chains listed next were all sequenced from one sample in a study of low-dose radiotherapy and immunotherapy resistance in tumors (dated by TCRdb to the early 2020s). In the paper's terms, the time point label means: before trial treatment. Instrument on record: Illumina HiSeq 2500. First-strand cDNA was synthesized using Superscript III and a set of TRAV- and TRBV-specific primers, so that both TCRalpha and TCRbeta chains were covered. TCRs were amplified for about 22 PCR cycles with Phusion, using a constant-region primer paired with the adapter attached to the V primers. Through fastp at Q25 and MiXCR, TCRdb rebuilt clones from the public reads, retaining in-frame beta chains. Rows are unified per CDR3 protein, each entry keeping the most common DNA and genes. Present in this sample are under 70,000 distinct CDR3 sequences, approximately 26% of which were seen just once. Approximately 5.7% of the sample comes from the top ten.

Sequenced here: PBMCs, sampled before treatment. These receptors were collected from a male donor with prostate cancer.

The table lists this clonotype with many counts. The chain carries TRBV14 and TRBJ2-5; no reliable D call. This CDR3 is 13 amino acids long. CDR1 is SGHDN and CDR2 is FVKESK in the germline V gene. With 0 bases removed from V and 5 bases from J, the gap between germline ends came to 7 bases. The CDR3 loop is CASSQDYWETQYF. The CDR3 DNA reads TGTGCCAGCAGCCAAGATTATTGGGAGACCCAGTACTTC.

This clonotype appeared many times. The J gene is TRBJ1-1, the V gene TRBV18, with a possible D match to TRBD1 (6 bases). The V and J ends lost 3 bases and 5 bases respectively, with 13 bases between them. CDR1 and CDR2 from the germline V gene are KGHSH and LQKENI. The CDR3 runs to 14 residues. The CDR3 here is CASSPPGARTEAFF. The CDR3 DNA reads TGTGCCAGCTCACCCCCGGGGGCGCGGACTGAAGCTTTCTTT.

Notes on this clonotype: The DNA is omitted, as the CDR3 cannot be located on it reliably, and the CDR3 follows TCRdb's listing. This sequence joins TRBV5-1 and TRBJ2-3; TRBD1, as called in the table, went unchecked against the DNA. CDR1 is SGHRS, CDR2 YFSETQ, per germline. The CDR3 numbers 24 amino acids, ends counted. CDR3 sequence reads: CASTNQTALYFCATSRGVPDTQYF.

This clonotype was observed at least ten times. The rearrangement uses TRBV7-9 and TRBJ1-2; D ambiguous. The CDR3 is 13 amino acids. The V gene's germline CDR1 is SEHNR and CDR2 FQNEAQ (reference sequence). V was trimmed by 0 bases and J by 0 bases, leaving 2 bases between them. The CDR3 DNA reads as TGTGCCAGCAGCTTAGCAACTAACTATGGCTACACCTTC. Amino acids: CASSLATNYGYTF.

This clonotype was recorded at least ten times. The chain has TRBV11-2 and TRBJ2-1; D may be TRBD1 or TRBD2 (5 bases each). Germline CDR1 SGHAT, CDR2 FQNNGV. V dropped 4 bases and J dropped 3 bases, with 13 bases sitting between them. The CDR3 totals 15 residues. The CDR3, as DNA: TGTGCCAGCAGCTCCGGGGCGGTCATCTACAATGAGCAGTTCTTC. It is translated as CASSSGAVIYNEQFF. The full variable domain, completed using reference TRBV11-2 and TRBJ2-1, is EAGVAQSPRYKIIEKRQSVAFWCNPISGHATLYWYQQILGQGPKLLIQFQNNGVVDDSQLPKDRFSAERLKGVDSTLKIQPAKLEDSAVYLCASSSGAVIYNEQFFGPGTRLTVL.

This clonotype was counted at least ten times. CDR3 nucleotide sequence: TGTGCCAGCAGAAGTCTTCTCGGGACAGGGGTTGGGGAGCAGTACTTC. This gives the protein CASRSLLGTGVGEQYF. This chain uses TRBV2 with TRBJ2-7, with 10 bases aligning to TRBD1. Germline V lookup: CDR1 SNHLY, CDR2 FYNNEI. With V trimmed by 6 bases and J by 7 bases, 15 bases remained unmatched. This CDR3 has 16 amino acids.

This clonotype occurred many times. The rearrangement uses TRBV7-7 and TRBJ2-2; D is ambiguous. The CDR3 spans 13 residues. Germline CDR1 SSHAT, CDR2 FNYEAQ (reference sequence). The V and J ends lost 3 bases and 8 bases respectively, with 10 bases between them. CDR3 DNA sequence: TGTGCCAGCAGCTTCCAGCCAGCGGGGGAGCTGTTTTTT. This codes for CASSFQPAGELFF.

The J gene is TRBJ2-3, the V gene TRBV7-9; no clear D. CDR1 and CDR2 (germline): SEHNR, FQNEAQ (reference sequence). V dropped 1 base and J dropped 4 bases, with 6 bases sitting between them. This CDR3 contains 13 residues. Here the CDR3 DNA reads TGTGCCAGCAGCTTAGGCGCGGCAGATACGCAGTATTTT. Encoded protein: CASSLGAADTQYF.